This record looks at one T cell receptor (beta chain) sequence and its context. What it recognizes is unknown. This specimen comes from a study of blood T cells in healthy people across ages. Whole-study results and caveats: Comparison with aged donors showed that long-lived donors had more naive CD4+ cells and higher diversity.

The CDR3 is 14 residues long. Germline-derived CDR1 and CDR2 are LNHNV and YYDKDF (reference sequence). V dropped 3 bases and J dropped 6 bases, with 14 bases sitting between them. A second roughly 6 to 11 cycle PCR used barcoded and J-beta primers. Each CDR3 protein is one row after TCRdb ran MiXCR on the 5' RACE reads. The repertoire includes around 1,000,000 distinct CDR3 sequences, around 27% of them detected once, and approximately 0.7% sits in the top ten. These sequences were also reported in another study, on T cells of mothers and their children. From that study: Donors were three healthy Caucasian mothers and their six children. cDNA was synthesized from all extracted RNA at roughly 1.5 ug per reaction. Barcodes for each sample and 2-4 random nucleotides were added by the M1S primer used in the second PCR.

The chain links TRBV15 to TRBJ1-2, with D maybe TRBD1 (6 bases). Sequencing was carried out using blood. The clonotype was recovered from a girl between 2 and 10 years old in good health. In nucleotides, the CDR3 is TGTGCCACCAGCAGGGTACAGGGTAGACATGGCTACACCTTC. It is translated as CATSRVQGRHGYTF.